This T cell receptor (beta chain) appears in the sequencing data of a study of CD8 T cells in Susac syndrome. CD8+ and CD4+ T cells taken from blood had their TCR beta sequenced. Stable or active relapsing-remitting multiple sclerosis, untreated and meeting revised McDonald criteria, defined the controls. TEMRA cells underwent FACS enrichment and CD8+ and CD4+ T cells underwent negative isolation. This clonotype was recorded once. An input of about 0.5 to 1 ug of RNA was subjected to reverse transcription using random hexamers. Amplification of TCR beta CDR3 used immunoSEQ multiplex PCR across 54 Vbeta and 13 Jbeta. TCRdb re-analysed the immunoSEQ multiplex PCR reads in MiXCR, keeping a single row per CDR3 protein. The sample records some 52,000 distinct CDR3 sequences, 93% being singletons. This sequence originates from a human donor with multiple sclerosis. What was sequenced was CD8+ T cells from PBMCs.

The CDR3 DNA sequence: TGTGCCGGCGCTTACAATGAGCAGTTCTTC. Its protein is CAGAYNEQFF. The chain joins TRBV28 to TRBJ2-1, with unresolved D. Between the trimmed V and J ends, which lost 11 bases and 4 bases, there was a span of 6 bases. Germline V gives CDR1 MDHEN, CDR2 SYDVKM. The CDR3 is made up of 10 amino acids. The full variable domain, with the rest looked up from reference TRBV28 and TRBJ2-1, is DVKVTQSSRYLVKRTGEKVFLECVQDMDHENMFWYRQDPGLGLRLIYFSYDVKMKEKGDIPEGYSVSREKKERFSLILESASTNQTSMYLCAGAYNEQFFGPGTRLTVL.